This TCR beta chain was retrieved from a study of blood T cell repertoires in COVID-19. The germline V gene encodes CDR1 MNHEY and CDR2 SVGAGI. The CDR3 length is 16 residues. Trimming at V came to 0 bases and at J to 2 bases, leaving 3 bases not matched to a gene. Original analysis: By means of reference gene primer amplification, nucleated cell counts were estimated. Using immunoSEQ multiplex PCR, the repertoire was profiled, and TCRdb retains in-frame clones only, with some absent. Clone size and the V and J calls come from that table; the DNA yielded D and trimming. The sample records tens of thousands of clones, 65% to 90% being singletons.

The origin of this receptor is a woman older than 75 with active or convalescent COVID-19. The V gene is TRBV6-5, the J gene TRBJ2-5; 10 nucleotides line up with TRBD2. Sequencing was done on a sample of peripheral blood. CDR3 sequence reads: CASSYSQTSGQETQYF. In nucleotides, the CDR3 is TGTGCCAGCAGTTACTCGCAGACTAGCGGGCAAGAGACCCAGTACTTC.